This paragraph covers one T cell receptor (beta chain) sequence. A single record per CDR3 protein comes from TCRdb applying MiXCR to the PCR reads. This repertoire shows more than 9,000 distinct CDR3 sequences, over 35% found once; its top ten account for roughly 25%. Germline V lookup: CDR1 MNHEY, CDR2 SVGAGI. The CDR3 contains 15 residues. The J segment lost 3 bases and the V segment lost 2 bases, leaving 4 bases of the junction unmatched. This specimen comes from a study of immune characterization of retroperitoneal liposarcoma. V usage is TRBV6-5 and J usage is TRBJ2-3; 8 bases fit TRBD2. This clonotype originated in a male donor with retroperitoneal liposarcoma. Sequencing was carried out using tumor tissue. CDR3 nucleotide sequence: TGTGCCAGCAGTTACAGGCTAGCGGGTACAGATACGCAGTATTTT. Translating gives CASSYRLAGTDTQYF.